One and the same sample provided the 8 T cell receptor beta chains below, sequenced in a study of low-dose radiotherapy and immunotherapy resistance in tumors. Priming of first-strand cDNA relied on TRAV- and TRBV-specific primers (covering alpha and beta chains). The PCR that amplified TCRs ran for around 21 cycles, relying on a constant-region primer and a V-primer adapter. MiXCR, run by TCRdb on the reads, gives a single entry per CDR3 protein. The profile shows tens of thousands of distinct CDR3 sequences, about 25% of them singletons. The time point was: after trial treatment. The treatment is: LDRT plus nivolumab, ipilimumab, low-dose cyclophosphamide and aspirin (RACIN trial). The sequencing here drew on PBMCs, taken after low-dose radiotherapy plus immunotherapy. The receptors shown here come from a male donor with prostate cancer.

This clonotype has a count of ten or more. V is TRBV5-1 and J is TRBJ1-5; the D gene is possibly TRBD1 (5 bases). V was clipped by 4 bases and J by 2 bases, with 10 bases between them. Germline V CDR1 and CDR2: SGHRS, YFSETQ. The CDR3 extends over 14 amino acids. The CDR3 DNA reads as TGCGCCAGCAGCCTCCAGGGAGGCAATCAGCCCCAGCATTTT. Translated, it gives CASSLQGGNQPQHF.

This rearrangement joins TRBV28 to TRBJ2-7; perhaps TRBD1 as D (6 bases). Per germline, CDR1 MDHEN and CDR2 SYDVKM. The CDR3 is made up of 15 amino acids. V lost 6 bases and J 1 base, leaving 16 bases between the germline ends. The CDR3 reads CASSPPLQGSYEQYF. DNA of the CDR3: TGTGCCAGCAGCCCCCCCTTACAGGGTTCCTACGAGCAGTACTTC.

This clonotype was counted many times. The rearrangement links TRBV5-1 to TRBJ1-6; 10 nucleotides align to TRBD1. Germline V CDR1 and CDR2: SGHRS, YFSETQ. The CDR3 spans 15 residues. Trimming removed 5 bases from V and 8 bases from J; junction bases left unmatched: 7. CDR3 DNA sequence: TGCGCCAGCAGTTTGTTTGGACAGGGGGATTCACCCCTCCACTTT. This gives the protein CASSLFGQGDSPLHF.

About this clonotype itself: A far larger clone is off by one base, so a read error is likely. V usage is TRBV7-9 and J usage is TRBJ2-7; 13 nucleotides align to TRBD2. This CDR3 has 16 amino acids. V lost 5 bases, J lost 7 bases, and 11 bases stayed unmatched. Germline V gene data show CDR1 as SEHNR and CDR2 as FQNEAQ (reference sequence). The CDR3 coding sequence is TGTGCCAGCAGCGAGAGGACTAGCGGGAGTTTAGATGAGCAGTACTTC. This gives the protein CASSERTSGSLDEQYF.

Ten or more counts support this clonotype. The J gene is TRBJ2-1, the V gene TRBV3-1, with 7 bases lining up with TRBD1. The CDR3 totals 16 residues. Germline CDR1 reads LGHDT; CDR2 reads YNNKEL (reference sequence). With V trimmed by 1 base and J by 1 base, 4 bases remained unmatched. The chain's CDR3 is CASSQARGQSYNEQFF. The DNA of the CDR3 is TGTGCCAGCAGCCAAGCTAGGGGGCAGTCCTACAATGAGCAGTTCTTC.

This clonotype was counted ten times or more. This chain joins TRBV15 and TRBJ1-2; possibly TRBD1 for D (5 bases). This CDR3 is 15 amino acids long. Germline V CDR1 and CDR2: LNHNV, YYDKDF (reference sequence). V was trimmed by 0 bases and J by 4 bases, leaving 12 bases between them. The CDR3 coding sequence is TGTGCCACCAGCAGAGATAGGGCAGGGACCTATGGCTACACCTTC. This sequence encodes CATSRDRAGTYGYTF.

This clonotype was counted at least ten times. The rearrangement uses TRBV9 and TRBJ2-1; 10 positions agree with TRBD2. The CDR3 has 15 residues. Trimming at V came to 3 bases and at J to 9 bases, leaving 9 bases not matched to a gene. Germline assignment: CDR1 SGDLS and CDR2 YYNGEE. In nucleotides, the CDR3 is TGTGCCAGCAGCGCGAGTCCTAGCGGGGGTGGTGAGCAGTTCTTC. This translates into CASSASPSGGGEQFF.

This clonotype was counted ten times or more. The chain is built from TRBV19 and TRBJ1-4, with D unresolved. CDR3 length: 13 amino acids. V shed 5 bases and J shed 4 bases, with 8 bases lying between them. Germline values: CDR1 LNHDA, CDR2 SQIVND (reference sequence). The CDR3 spells CASSWRNNEKLFF. CDR3 DNA sequence: TGTGCCAGTAGTTGGCGGAATAATGAAAAACTGTTTTTT. The full variable domain, completed using reference TRBV19 and TRBJ1-4, is DGGITQSPKYLFRKEGQNVTLSCEQNLNHDAMYWYRQDPGQGLRLIYYSQIVNDFQKGDIAEGYSVSREKKESFPLTVTSAQKNPTAFYLCASSWRNNEKLFFGSGTQLSVL.